One T cell receptor beta chain is described in this entry. What it recognizes is unknown. Germline values: CDR1 MNHEY, CDR2 SMNVEV (reference sequence). This CDR3 has 15 residues. Trimming took 5 bases from V and 4 from J, leaving 17 bases between them. 5'RACE with constant-segment primers yielded barcoded, UMI-tagged TCR alpha and TCR beta cDNA libraries. TCRdb called the 5' RACE reads again in MiXCR, with one record for every CDR3 protein. This table holds 200,000 to 250,000 distinct CDR3 sequences, approximately 30% found once. These data belong to a study of T-cell memory formation after mild COVID-19. Findings of the study overall: Contracting clones, day 15 to 85, had balanced CD4/CD8, and later expanders favored CD4+.

The receptor comes from an adult woman who had mild COVID-19 (a few samples of this study predate the infection). Cell type and time point are not known. Sequencing was performed on PBMCs or a T cell subset sorted from them (not recorded which). V gene TRBV27 combines with J gene TRBJ1-2; D may be TRBD1 (5 bases). The CDR3 nucleotides are TGTGCCAGCAGTAAAACAGGAGGCGGGAGCTATGGCTACACCTTC. It is translated as CASSKTGGGSYGYTF.